These 9 T cell receptor beta chains originate from one sample sequenced in a study of human T cells and chemical hapten exposure (dated by TCRdb to the early 2020s). Receptors were amplified or captured by RACE. Instrument used: NextSeq 500. TCRdb trimmed the raw reads at Q25, called clones with MiXCR and kept productive beta chains. Under each unique CDR3 protein, matching rows form one entry showing the most common genes and DNA. This sample has fewer than 100,000 distinct CDR3 sequences in its table, and roughly 11% of those were observed once. The top ten clonotypes cover approximately 0.99% of the sample. The sample's time point label, decoded: patch test 3, about 24 weeks after DPC sensitization. The sample's treatment or condition label is to be understood as: therapeutic diphenylcyclopropenone sensitization with weekly scalp DPC. The source was whole blood, collected in connection with sensitization to the hapten diphenylcyclopropenone (DPC). These receptors were collected from a woman aged 30 to 39 with alopecia areata. Some clones in this sample may be carry-over from other donors' samples.

This clonotype was seen only a few times. V and J are TRBV27 and TRBJ2-1, with D perhaps TRBD2 (6 bases). In germline, CDR1 is MNHEY, CDR2 SMNVEV (reference sequence). The V end lost 4 bases, the J end lost 3 bases, and 7 bases lay between the germline ends. The CDR3 extends over 13 amino acids. The CDR3 DNA reads TGTGCCAGCAGTTCGGGAGTCTACAATGAGCAGTTCTTC. Protein: CASSSGVYNEQFF.

Ten or more counts support this clonotype. The gene calls are TRBV11-2 and TRBJ1-2; maybe TRBD1 (5 bases). The CDR3 spans 15 residues. The ends were cut back, 2 bases at V and 8 bases at J, with 18 bases in the middle. Germline V CDR1 and CDR2: SGHAT, FQNNGV. CDR3 nucleotide sequence: TGTGCCAGCAGCTTAAGGGACGGGGCATCCAGGGGCTACACCTTC. Its translation: CASSLRDGASRGYTF.

This clonotype appeared a few times. The chain recombines TRBV29-1 with TRBJ2-1; weak D call: TRBD2 (5 bases). Trimming took 3 bases from V and 7 from J, leaving 13 bases between them. From germline, CDR1 is SQVTM and CDR2 ANQGSEA. The CDR3 has 13 amino acids. The CDR3 loop reads CSVDRTSWNEQFF. The CDR3 bases are TGCAGCGTTGACAGGACTTCTTGGAATGAGCAGTTCTTC.

The sample holds many counts of this clonotype. The rearrangement joins TRBV2 to TRBJ1-1; D call uncertain. Germline V gene data show CDR1 as SNHLY and CDR2 as FYNNEI. The CDR3 extends over 15 amino acids. Trimming took off 5 bases at V and 0 bases at J, with 13 bases between the two ends. This CDR3 is CASSIYWVLNTEAFF. The CDR3 coding sequence is TGTGCCAGCAGTATTTACTGGGTTTTGAACACTGAAGCTTTCTTT.

The chain couples TRBV28 to TRBJ2-7, with D possibly called TRBD1 or TRBD2 (5 bases each). This CDR3 has 14 amino acids. V lost 4 bases, J lost 4 bases, and 14 bases lay in between. Germline CDR1 reads MDHEN; CDR2 reads SYDVKM. In DNA form, the CDR3 reads TGTGCCAGCAGTTCCCCGGGGCAGCCTTACGAGCAGTACTTC. This encodes CASSSPGQPYEQYF.

This clonotype was counted at least ten times. The chain joins TRBV18 to TRBJ2-2, with 9 bases lining up with TRBD1. V was clipped by 6 bases and J by 1 base; unmatched bases: 3. CDR3 size: 15 residues. CDR1 is KGHSH, CDR2 LQKENI, per germline. CDR3: CASSLTGGNTGELFF. CDR3 nucleotides: TGTGCCAGCTCCCTGACAGGGGGGAACACCGGGGAGCTGTTTTTT.

This clonotype was observed at least ten times. This chain uses TRBV5-1 with TRBJ2-4; TRBD1 matches 8 bases. After removal of 4 bases from V and 3 bases from J, the junction contained 3 bases not matched to a gene. The CDR3 is 14 residues long. Germline CDR1 is SGHRS and CDR2 is YFSETQ. CDR3 coding DNA: TGCGCCAGCAGCCCAGGGGGCTTCAAAAACATTCAGTACTTC. Translation gives CASSPGGFKNIQYF.

This clonotype was seen ten or more times. The chain recombines TRBV28 with TRBJ1-1; D gene uncertain. The germline V gene has CDR1 MDHEN and CDR2 SYDVKM. The V end was cut by 7 bases, the J end by 7 bases, with 19 bases between. CDR3 size: 14 residues. Written as DNA, the CDR3 is TGTGCCAGCACCTCCGTGAGTCTCGGGAGTGAAGCTTTCTTT. The encoded protein is CASTSVSLGSEAFF.

This clonotype was seen many times. The V gene is TRBV12-3 or TRBV12-4, the J gene TRBJ2-4; D might be TRBD1 or TRBD2, each matching 6 bases. V was pared by 6 bases and J by 0 bases, with 18 bases between. This CDR3 is built from 17 residues. The CDR3 protein is CASSREGGPLAKNIQYF. The CDR3 DNA reads as TGTGCCAGCAGCCGCGAGGGGGGACCTCTAGCCAAAAACATTCAGTACTTC.